The clone carrying this T cell receptor beta chain was picked up a small number of times. Its specificity is not known. This sample stems from a study of cytomegalovirus exposure and HLA in healthy donors. Primers for the PCR totalled 60 Vbeta and 13 Jbeta. The data were produced by immunoSEQ multiplex PCR, yet TCRdb's version contains in-frame clones alone and is incomplete. This sample has 100,000 to 150,000 clones, with roughly 15% found just once. General study points: Among CMV-associated TCR beta chains, most appeared HLA-restricted in a later analysis. Clonal expansion, a later analysis showed, was greater in HLA-associated TCR beta chains than in equally common others.

V was pared by 5 bases and J by 1 base, with 21 bases between. CDR1 is SQVTM and CDR2 is ANQGSEA in the germline V gene. This CDR3 region has 16 residues. The source is a female donor in good health and CMV-seropositive. The rearrangement uses TRBV29-1 and TRBJ2-7; tentatively, D is TRBD1 (6 bases). Sequenced: PBMCs. The CDR3 sequence: CSVTGRPRRQSYEQYF. CDR3 sequence (DNA): TGCAGCGTTACAGGGAGACCGCGGCGGCAATCCTACGAGCAGTACTTC.